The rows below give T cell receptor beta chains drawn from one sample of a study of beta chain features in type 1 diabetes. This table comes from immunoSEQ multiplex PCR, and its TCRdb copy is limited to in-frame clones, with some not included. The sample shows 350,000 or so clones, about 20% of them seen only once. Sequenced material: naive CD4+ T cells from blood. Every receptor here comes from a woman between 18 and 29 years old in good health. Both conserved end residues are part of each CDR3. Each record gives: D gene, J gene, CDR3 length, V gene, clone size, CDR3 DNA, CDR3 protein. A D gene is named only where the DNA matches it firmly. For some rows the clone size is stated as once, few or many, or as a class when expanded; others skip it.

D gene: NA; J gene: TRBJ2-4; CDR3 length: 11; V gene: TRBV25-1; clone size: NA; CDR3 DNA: TGTGCCAGCAGTGTAAAAAACATTCAGTACTTC; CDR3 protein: CASSVKNIQYF
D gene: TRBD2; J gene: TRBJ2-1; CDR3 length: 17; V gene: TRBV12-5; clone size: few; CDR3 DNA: TGTGCTAGTGGTCCCCGGGGACTAGCGGGGGCGTACAATGAGCAGTTCTTC; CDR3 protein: CASGPRGLAGAYNEQFF
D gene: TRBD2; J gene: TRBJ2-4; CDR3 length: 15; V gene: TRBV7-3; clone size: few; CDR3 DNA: TGTGCCAGCAGCTCTCGCACCCCGGGGGGAAACATTCAGTACTTC; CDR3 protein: CASSSRTPGGNIQYF
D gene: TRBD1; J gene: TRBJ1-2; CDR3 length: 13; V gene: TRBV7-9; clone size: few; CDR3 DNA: TGTGCCAGCAGCTCCTCAGGGGGCGGTGGCTACACCTTC; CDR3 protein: CASSSSGGGGYTF
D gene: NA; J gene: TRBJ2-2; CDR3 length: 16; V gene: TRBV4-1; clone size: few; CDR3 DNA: TGCGCCAGCAGCAATAACCAGTTTGCGAACACCGGGGAGCTGTTTTTT; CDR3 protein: CASSNNQFANTGELFF
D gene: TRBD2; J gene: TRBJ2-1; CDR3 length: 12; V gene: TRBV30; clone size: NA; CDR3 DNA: TGTGCCTGGAAGTCTAGCGGGGCCGAGCAGTTCTTC; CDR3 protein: CAWKSSGAEQFF
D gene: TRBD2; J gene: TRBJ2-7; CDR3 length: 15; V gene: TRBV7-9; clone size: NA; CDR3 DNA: TGTGCCAGCAGCCGGACTAGCGAAGGGGGCTACGAGCAGTACTTC; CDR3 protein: CASSRTSEGGYEQYF
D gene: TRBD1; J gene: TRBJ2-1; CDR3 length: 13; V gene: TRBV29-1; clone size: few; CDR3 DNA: TGCAGCGTCCACGGGACAGAGAGAGATGAGCAGTTCTTC; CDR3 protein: CSVHGTERDEQFF
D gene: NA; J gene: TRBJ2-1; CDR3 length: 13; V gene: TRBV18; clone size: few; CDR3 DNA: TGTGCCAGCTCTCCAGAAGGGAGGGGGGAGCAGTTCTTC; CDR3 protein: CASSPEGRGEQFF
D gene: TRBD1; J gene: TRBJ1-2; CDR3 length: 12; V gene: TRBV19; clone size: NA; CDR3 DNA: TGTGCCAGTAGTACAGGGGGCCGTGGCTACACCTTC; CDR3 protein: CASSTGGRGYTF
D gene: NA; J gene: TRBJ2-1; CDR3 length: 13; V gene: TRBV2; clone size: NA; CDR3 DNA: TGTGCCAGCGGCCGGGACATTCGGAATGAGCAGTTCTTC; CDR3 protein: CASGRDIRNEQFF
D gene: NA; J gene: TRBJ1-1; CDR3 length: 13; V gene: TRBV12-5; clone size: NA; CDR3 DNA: TGTGCTAGTGGTCACAGGTTGAACACTGAAGCTTTCTTT; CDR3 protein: CASGHRLNTEAFF
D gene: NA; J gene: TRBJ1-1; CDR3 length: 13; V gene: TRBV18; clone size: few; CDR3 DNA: TGTGCCAGCTCACCACCGCAGGGTACTGAAGCTTTCTTT; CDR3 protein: CASSPPQGTEAFF
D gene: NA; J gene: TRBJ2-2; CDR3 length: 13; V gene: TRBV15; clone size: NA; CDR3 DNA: TGTGCCACCAGCAGAGATATAGACGGGGAGCTGTTTTTT; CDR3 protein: CATSRDIDGELFF
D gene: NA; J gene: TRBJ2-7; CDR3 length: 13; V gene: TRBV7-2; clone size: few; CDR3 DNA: TGTGCCAGCAGCTTAGCGCCCTCGGGGGAGCAGTACTTC; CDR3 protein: CASSLAPSGEQYF
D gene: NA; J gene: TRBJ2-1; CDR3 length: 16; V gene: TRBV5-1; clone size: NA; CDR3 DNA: TGCGCCAGCAGCTTAGGTAGGCTACTCGCGGTCAATGAGCAGTTCTTC; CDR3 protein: CASSLGRLLAVNEQFF
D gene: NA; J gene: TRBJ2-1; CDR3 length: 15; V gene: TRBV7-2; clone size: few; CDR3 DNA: TGTGCCAGCAGCTTAGGACTAGATCCTCGCGATGAGCAGTTCTTC; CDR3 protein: CASSLGLDPRDEQFF
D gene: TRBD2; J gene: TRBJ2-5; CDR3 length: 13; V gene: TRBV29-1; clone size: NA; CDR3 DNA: TGCAGCGGCCGGACTAGCGGGATGGAGACCCAGTACTTC; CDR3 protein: CSGRTSGMETQYF
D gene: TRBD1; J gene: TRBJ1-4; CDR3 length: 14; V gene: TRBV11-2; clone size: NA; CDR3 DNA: TGTGCCAGCAGTTTCCAGGGGGCGCGGGAAAAACTGTTTTTT; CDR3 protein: CASSFQGAREKLFF
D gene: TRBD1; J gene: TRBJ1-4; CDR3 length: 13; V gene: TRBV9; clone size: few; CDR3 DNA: TGTGCCAGCAGCACCGGGACAGAGGAAAAACTGTTTTTT; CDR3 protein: CASSTGTEEKLFF
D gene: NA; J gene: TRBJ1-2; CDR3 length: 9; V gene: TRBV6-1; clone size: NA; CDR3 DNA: TGTGCCAGCGGGGCTGGCTACACCTTC; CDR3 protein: CASGAGYTF
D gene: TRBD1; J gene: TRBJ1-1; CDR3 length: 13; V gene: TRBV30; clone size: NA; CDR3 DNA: TGTGCCTGGAGTAGTACAGGGGGCACTGAAGCTTTCTTT; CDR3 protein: CAWSSTGGTEAFF
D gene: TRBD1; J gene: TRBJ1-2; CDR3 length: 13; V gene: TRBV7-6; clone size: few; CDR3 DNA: TGTGCCAGCAGCCCTGGGACAGAAGGAGGCTACACCTTC; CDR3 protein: CASSPGTEGGYTF
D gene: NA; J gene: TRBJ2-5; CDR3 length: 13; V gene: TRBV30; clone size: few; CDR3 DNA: TGTGCCTGGAGTGGGGCCTCGTTTAAGACCCAGTACTTC; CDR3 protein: CAWSGASFKTQYF
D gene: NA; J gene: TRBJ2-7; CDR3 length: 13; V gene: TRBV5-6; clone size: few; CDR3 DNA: TGTGCCAGCAGCTTTTGGGACATCTACGAGCAGTACTTC; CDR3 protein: CASSFWDIYEQYF
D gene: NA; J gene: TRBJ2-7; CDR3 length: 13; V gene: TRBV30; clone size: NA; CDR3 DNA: TGTGCCGGGAAGGTCCTAGCAAGCTACGAGCAGTACTTC; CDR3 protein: CAGKVLASYEQYF
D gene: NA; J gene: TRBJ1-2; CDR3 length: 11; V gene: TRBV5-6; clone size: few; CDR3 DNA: TGTGCCAGCAGCTTGCTGGCCGGCTACACCTTC; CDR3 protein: CASSLLAGYTF
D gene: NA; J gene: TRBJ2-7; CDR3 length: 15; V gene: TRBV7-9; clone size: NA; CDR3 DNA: TGTGCCAGCAGCTACTCCGGGACATCTCCCTACGAGCAGTACTTC; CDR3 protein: CASSYSGTSPYEQYF
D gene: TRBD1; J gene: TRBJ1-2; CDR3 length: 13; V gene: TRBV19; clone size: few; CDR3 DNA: TGTGCCAGCTCCGTACAGGGGGATTATGGCTACACCTTC; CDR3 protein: CASSVQGDYGYTF
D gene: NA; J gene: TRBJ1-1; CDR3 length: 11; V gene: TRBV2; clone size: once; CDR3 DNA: TGTGCCAGCAGTGAATTCGCTGAAGCTTTCTTT; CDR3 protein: CASSEFAEAFF
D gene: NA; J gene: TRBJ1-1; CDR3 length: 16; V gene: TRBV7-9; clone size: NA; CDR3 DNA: TGTGCCAGCAGCTTAGCGGGCGGACAGAAGAACACTGAAGCTTTCTTT; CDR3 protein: CASSLAGGQKNTEAFF
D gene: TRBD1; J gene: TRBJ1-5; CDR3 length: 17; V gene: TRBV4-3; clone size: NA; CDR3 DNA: TGCGCCAGCAGCCAGGCCCCCGGGACAGGGCCCCATCAGCCCCAGCATTTT; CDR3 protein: CASSQAPGTGPHQPQHF